Sequencing of this TCR beta chain was carried out in a study of response to subunit inactivated influenza vaccine. TCRdb processed the RT-PCR reads anew with MiXCR; each CDR3 protein has one entry. Of fewer than 700,000 distinct CDR3 sequences listed, approximately 13% are singletons. This clonotype was counted at least ten times. V was pared by 0 bases and J by 9 bases, with 3 bases of the junction left unmatched. This CDR3 is 14 amino acids long. In germline, CDR1 is SGHRS, CDR2 YFSETQ. The chain recombines TRBV5-1 with TRBJ2-1; TRBD2 agrees at 10 bases. Sample: PBMCs from blood, taken about 6 weeks after vaccination. The TCR sequence derives from a man in his forties or fifties who received an inactivated influenza vaccine. CDR3: CASSLEGLAVEQFF. The DNA for the CDR3 is TGCGCCAGCAGCTTGGAAGGACTAGCGGTTGAGCAGTTCTTC.